The 12 T cell receptor beta chains given below trace back to one sample, sequenced in a study of blood T cells in healthy people across ages. Alongside a J-beta primer mix, a sample-barcoded 5' primer served in a second PCR lasting about 6 to 11 cycles. One entry per CDR3 protein, called by TCRdb with MiXCR from the 5' RACE reads. The table records more than 1,400,000 distinct CDR3 sequences, around two fifths of them present only once. The sequencing sample was made of blood. The receptors were gathered from a young woman in good health.

V gene TRBV30 combines with J gene TRBJ2-1; no clear D gene. CDR3 length equals 16 residues. The ends were cut back, 2 bases at V and 0 bases at J, with 14 bases in the middle. CDR1 and CDR2 from the germline V gene are GTSNPN and SVGIG (reference sequence). The CDR3 reads CAWSSLRASSYNEQFF. DNA for the CDR3: TGTGCCTGGAGTTCCTTGAGAGCGAGCTCCTACAATGAGCAGTTCTTC.

Only a few counts were recorded for this clonotype. The rearrangement uses TRBV12-3 or TRBV12-4 and TRBJ2-3; 14 positions agree with TRBD2. The CDR3 runs 15 residues. J was trimmed by 2 bases and V by 7 bases; bases with no gene match: 2. The CDR3 spells CASKTSGRVTDTQYF. CDR3 nucleotide sequence: TGTGCCAGCAAGACTAGCGGGAGGGTCACAGATACGCAGTATTTT.

The chain joins TRBV29-1 to TRBJ1-5; possible D gene TRBD1, 5 bases. Germline V CDR1 and CDR2: SQVTM, ANQGSEA. CDR3 length equals 15 residues. Trimming took 4 bases from V and 4 from J, leaving 17 bases between them. CDR3 in amino acids: CSVGDGTGGNQPQHF. The CDR3 nucleotides are TGCAGCGTTGGGGACGGGACGGGGGGTAATCAGCCCCAGCATTTT.

This sequence joins TRBV28 and TRBJ1-2; tentatively, D is TRBD1 (5 bases). The CDR3 runs to 14 residues. Germline CDR1 reads MDHEN; CDR2 reads SYDVKM. V gave up 2 bases and J gave up 2 bases, with 9 bases separating them. CDR3 in amino acids: CASSLPRANYGYTF. In nucleotides, the CDR3 is TGTGCCAGCAGTTTACCCAGGGCGAACTATGGCTACACCTTC.

The genes are TRBV5-5 and TRBJ1-1; D perhaps matches TRBD1 (5 bases). With 4 bases removed from V and 7 bases from J, the gap between germline ends came to 23 bases. Germline CDR1 SGHKS, CDR2 YYEKEE (reference sequence). CDR3 length: 16 amino acids. This chain's CDR3 is CASSQITGTRLGEAFF. The CDR3 coding sequence is TGTGCCAGCAGCCAAATTACGGGGACTCGCCTGGGTGAAGCTTTCTTT.

This clonotype showed up many times. The rearrangement links TRBV20-1 to TRBJ2-7, with D tentatively TRBD2 (6 bases). The CDR3 runs to 15 residues. V was cut by 0 bases and J by 7 bases, with 19 bases left in between. From germline, CDR1 is DFQATT and CDR2 SNEGSKA (reference sequence). This chain's CDR3 is CSAREAGRSFREQYF. In DNA form, the CDR3 reads TGCAGTGCTAGAGAGGCGGGACGGAGCTTTCGTGAGCAGTACTTC.

The rearrangement joins TRBV29-1 to TRBJ2-7, with 9 nucleotides matching TRBD1. The CDR3 runs to 12 residues. V dropped 4 bases and J dropped 6; count of bases not matched to a gene: 4. The V gene's germline CDR1 is SQVTM and CDR2 ANQGSEA. The chain's CDR3 is CSVGDRGAEQYF. CDR3 nucleotide sequence: TGCAGCGTTGGCGACAGGGGGGCCGAGCAGTACTTC.

This clonotype was observed a handful of times. The J gene is TRBJ1-5, the V gene TRBV29-1; perhaps TRBD1 as D (5 bases). Trimming took 2 bases from V and 2 from J, leaving 7 bases between them. The CDR3 extends over 13 amino acids. Germline V gene lookup returns CDR1 SQVTM and CDR2 ANQGSEA. This CDR3 reads CSVELTGNQPQHF. The CDR3 DNA is TGCAGCGTTGAACTGACAGGCAATCAGCCCCAGCATTTT.

The chain carries TRBV4-1 and TRBJ2-5, with D possibly being TRBD1 (5 bases). From germline, CDR1 is MGHRA and CDR2 YSYEKL. CDR3 length: 13 amino acids. V lost 6 bases and J 11 bases, leaving 19 bases between the germline ends. For the CDR3, the DNA is TGCGCCAGCAGTTCAGGGCGATACAATGAGCAGTACTTC. Encoded protein: CASSSGRYNEQYF.

This clonotype was recorded many times. The gene calls are TRBV20-1 and TRBJ2-7; D is uncertain. The germline gives CDR1 DFQATT, CDR2 SNEGSKA (reference sequence). The CDR3 is 13 residues long. V lost 3 bases and J lost 6, with 15 bases in between. The CDR3 loop reads CSARPVSLGEQYF. The CDR3 bases are TGCAGTGCTAGGCCTGTTTCTCTTGGCGAGCAGTACTTC.

The V call is TRBV18, the J call TRBJ2-1, with D unclear. CDR3 length equals 17 residues. Germline values: CDR1 KGHSH, CDR2 LQKENI. Trimming pared 0 bases from V and 0 bases from J, leaving 12 bases between. Written as DNA, the CDR3 is TGTGCCAGCTCACCACCTCTACTAACGAGCTCCTACAATGAGCAGTTCTTC. Protein sequence: CASSPPLLTSSYNEQFF. The complete variable domain, with remaining parts taken from reference TRBV18 and TRBJ2-1, reads NAGVMQNPRHLVRRRGQEARLRCSPMKGHSHVYWYRQLPEEGLKFMVYLQKENIIDESGMPKERFSAEFPKEGPSILRIQQVVRGDSAAYFCASSPPLLTSSYNEQFFGPGTRLTVL.

V gene TRBV7-2 combines with J gene TRBJ2-1; TRBD1 or TRBD2 may be the D gene (5 bases each). V shed 5 bases and J shed 0 bases, with 20 bases lying between them. The CDR3 has 18 residues. Germline V CDR1 and CDR2: SGHTA, FQGNSA. The CDR3 loop is CASSPRGRLFSSYNEQFF. CDR3 nucleotide sequence: TGTGCCAGCAGCCCCCGGGGCCGATTGTTTAGCTCCTACAATGAGCAGTTCTTC.